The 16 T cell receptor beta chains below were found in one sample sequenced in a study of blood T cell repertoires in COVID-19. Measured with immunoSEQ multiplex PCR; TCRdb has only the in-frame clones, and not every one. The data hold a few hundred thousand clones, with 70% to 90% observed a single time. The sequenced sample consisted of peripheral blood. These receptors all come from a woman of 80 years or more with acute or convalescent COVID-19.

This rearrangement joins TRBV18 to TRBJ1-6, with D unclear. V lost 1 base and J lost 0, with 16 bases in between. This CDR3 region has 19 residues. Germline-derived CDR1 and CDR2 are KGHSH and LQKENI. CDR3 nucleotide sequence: TGTGCCAGCTCACCACAAATGCGCGGCGGAAGCTCCTATAATTCACCCCTCCACTTT. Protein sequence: CASSPQMRGGSSYNSPLHF. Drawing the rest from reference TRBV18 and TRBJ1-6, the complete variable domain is NAGVMQNPRHLVRRRGQEARLRCSPMKGHSHVYWYRQLPEEGLKFMVYLQKENIIDESGMPKERFSAEFPKEGPSILRIQQVVRGDSAAYFCASSPQMRGGSSYNSPLHFGNGTRLTVT.

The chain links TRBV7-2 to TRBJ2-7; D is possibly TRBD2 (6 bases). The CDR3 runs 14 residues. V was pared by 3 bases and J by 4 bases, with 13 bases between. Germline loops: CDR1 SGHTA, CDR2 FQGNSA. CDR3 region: CASSLPGTFYEQYF. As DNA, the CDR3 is TGTGCCAGCAGCTTGCCGGGGACTTTTTACGAGCAGTACTTC.

In nucleotides, the CDR3 is TGTGCCAGCAGCTTGGGGCTAGCGGGATATGGTGAGCAGTTCTTC. It is translated as CASSLGLAGYGEQFF. The chain recombines TRBV5-6 with TRBJ2-1; 9 nucleotides line up with TRBD2. The CDR3 length is 15 residues. Per germline, CDR1 SGHDT and CDR2 YYEEEE. After removal of 0 bases from V and 9 bases from J, the junction contained 7 bases not matched to a gene. Full variable domain (rest looked up from reference TRBV5-6 and TRBJ2-1): DAGVTQSPTHLIKTRGQQVTLRCSPKSGHDTVSWYQQALGQGPQFIFQYYEEEERQRGNFPDRFSGHQFPNYSSELNVNALLLGDSALYLCASSLGLAGYGEQFFGPGTRLTVL.

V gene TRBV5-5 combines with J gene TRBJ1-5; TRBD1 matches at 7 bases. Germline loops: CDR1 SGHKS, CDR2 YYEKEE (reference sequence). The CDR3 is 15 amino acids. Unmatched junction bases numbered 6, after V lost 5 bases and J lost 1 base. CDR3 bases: TGTGCCAGCAGTCGCGGGACAGAGAGCAATCAGCCCCAGCATTTT. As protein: CASSRGTESNQPQHF.

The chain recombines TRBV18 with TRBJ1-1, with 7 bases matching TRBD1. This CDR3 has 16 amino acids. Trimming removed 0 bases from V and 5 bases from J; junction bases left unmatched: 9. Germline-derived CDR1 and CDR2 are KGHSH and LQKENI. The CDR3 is CASSPPGAGGRTEAFF. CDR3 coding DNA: TGTGCCAGCTCACCACCGGGGGCAGGGGGGAGGACTGAAGCTTTCTTT.

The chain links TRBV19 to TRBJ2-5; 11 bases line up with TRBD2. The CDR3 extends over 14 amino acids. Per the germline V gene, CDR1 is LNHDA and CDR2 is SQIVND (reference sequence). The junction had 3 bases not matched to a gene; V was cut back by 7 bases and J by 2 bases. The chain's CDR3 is CASKLAGGQETQYF. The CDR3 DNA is TGTGCCAGTAAGCTAGCGGGGGGACAAGAGACCCAGTACTTC.

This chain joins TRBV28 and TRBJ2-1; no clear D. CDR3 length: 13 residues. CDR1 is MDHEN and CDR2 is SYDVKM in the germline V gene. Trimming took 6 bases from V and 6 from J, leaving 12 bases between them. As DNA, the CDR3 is TGTGCCAGCAGCCTCGCGGCTATCAATGAGCAGTTCTTC. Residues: CASSLAAINEQFF.

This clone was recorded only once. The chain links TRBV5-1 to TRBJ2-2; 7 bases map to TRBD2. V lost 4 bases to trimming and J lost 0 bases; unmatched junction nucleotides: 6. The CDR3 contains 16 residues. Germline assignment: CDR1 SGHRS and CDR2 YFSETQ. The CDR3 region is CASSSTGTTNTGELFF. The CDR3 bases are TGCGCCAGCAGCAGTACCGGGACTACGAACACCGGGGAGCTGTTTTTT. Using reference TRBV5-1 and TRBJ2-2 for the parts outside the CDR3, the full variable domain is KAGVTQTPRYLIKTRGQQVTLSCSPISGHRSVSWYQQTPGQGLQFLFEYFSETQRNKGNFPGRFSGRQFSNSRSEMNVSTLELGDSALYLCASSSTGTTNTGELFFGEGSRLTVL.

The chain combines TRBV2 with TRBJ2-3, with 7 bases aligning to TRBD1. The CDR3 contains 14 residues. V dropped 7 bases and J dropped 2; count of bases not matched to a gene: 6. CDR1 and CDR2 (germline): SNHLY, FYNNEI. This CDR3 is CASNRQGYTDTQYF. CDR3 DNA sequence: TGTGCCAGCAACCGACAGGGTTACACAGATACGCAGTATTTT.

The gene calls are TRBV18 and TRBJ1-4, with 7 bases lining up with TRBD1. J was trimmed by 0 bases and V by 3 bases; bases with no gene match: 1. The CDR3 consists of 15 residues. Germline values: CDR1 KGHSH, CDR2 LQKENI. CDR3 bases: TGTGCCAGCTCACCCAGGGGGGCAACTAATGAAAAACTGTTTTTT. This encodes CASSPRGATNEKLFF. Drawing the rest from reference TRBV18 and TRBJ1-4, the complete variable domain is NAGVMQNPRHLVRRRGQEARLRCSPMKGHSHVYWYRQLPEEGLKFMVYLQKENIIDESGMPKERFSAEFPKEGPSILRIQQVVRGDSAAYFCASSPRGATNEKLFFGSGTQLSVL.

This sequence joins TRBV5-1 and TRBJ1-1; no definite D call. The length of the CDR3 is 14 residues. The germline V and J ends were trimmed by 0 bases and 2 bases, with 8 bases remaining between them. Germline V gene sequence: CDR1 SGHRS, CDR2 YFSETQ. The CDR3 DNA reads TGCGCCAGCAGCTTGGGGCAGGTTAACACTGAAGCTTTCTTT. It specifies CASSLGQVNTEAFF.

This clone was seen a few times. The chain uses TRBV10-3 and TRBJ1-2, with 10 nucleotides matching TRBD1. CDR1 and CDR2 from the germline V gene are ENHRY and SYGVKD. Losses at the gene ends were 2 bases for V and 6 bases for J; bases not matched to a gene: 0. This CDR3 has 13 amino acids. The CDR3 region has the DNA TGTGCCATCAGTGAGGGACAGGGGGATGGCTACACCTTC. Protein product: CAISEGQGDGYTF.

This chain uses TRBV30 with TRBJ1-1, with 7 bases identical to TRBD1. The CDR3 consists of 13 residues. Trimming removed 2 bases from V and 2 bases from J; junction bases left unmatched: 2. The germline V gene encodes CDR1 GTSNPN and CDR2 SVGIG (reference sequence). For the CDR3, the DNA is TGTGCCTGGAGTACAGGGGTAAACACTGAAGCTTTCTTT. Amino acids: CAWSTGVNTEAFF.

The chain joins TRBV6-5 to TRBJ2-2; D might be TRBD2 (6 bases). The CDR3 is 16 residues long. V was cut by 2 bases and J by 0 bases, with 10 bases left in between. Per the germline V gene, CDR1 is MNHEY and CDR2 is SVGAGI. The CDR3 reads CASSYEGGANTGELFF. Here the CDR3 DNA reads TGTGCCAGCAGTTACGAAGGAGGGGCGAACACCGGGGAGCTGTTTTTT.

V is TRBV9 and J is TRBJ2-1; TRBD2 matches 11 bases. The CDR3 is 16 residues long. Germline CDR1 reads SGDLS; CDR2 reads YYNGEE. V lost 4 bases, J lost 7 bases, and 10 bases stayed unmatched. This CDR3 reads CASSHVSGRAMNEQFF. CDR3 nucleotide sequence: TGTGCCAGCAGCCATGTTAGCGGGAGGGCGATGAATGAGCAGTTCTTC.

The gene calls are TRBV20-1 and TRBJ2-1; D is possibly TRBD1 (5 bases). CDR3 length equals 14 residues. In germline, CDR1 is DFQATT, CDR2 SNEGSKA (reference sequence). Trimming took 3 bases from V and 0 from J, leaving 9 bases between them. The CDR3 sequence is CSASIQGSYNEQFF. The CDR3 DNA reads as TGCAGTGCTAGTATCCAGGGCTCCTACAATGAGCAGTTCTTC.